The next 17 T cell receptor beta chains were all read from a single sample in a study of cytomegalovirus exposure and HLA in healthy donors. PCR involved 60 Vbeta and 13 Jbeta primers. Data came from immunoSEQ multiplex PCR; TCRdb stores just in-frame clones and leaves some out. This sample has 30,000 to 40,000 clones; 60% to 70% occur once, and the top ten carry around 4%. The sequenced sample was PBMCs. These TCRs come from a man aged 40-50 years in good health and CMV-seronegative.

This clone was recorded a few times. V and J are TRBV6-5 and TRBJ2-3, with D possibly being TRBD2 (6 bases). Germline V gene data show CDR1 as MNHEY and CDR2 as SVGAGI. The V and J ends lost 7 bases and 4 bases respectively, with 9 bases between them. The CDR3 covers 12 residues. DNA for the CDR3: TGTGCCAGCAAGGCTAGCGCAGATACGCAGTATTTT. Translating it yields CASKASADTQYF.

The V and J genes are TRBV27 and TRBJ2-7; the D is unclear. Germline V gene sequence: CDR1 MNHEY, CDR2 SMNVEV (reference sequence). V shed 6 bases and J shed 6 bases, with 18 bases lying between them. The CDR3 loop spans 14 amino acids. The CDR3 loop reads CASSLQQARVEQYF. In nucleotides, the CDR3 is TGTGCCAGCAGCCTTCAGCAGGCTCGCGTCGAGCAGTACTTC.

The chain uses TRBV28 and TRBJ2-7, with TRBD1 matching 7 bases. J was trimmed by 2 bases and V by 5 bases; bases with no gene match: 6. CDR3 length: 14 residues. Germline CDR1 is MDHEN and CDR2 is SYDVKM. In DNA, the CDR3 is TGTGCCAGCAGTGAACAGGGGTCCACCTACGAGCAGTACTTC. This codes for CASSEQGSTYEQYF.

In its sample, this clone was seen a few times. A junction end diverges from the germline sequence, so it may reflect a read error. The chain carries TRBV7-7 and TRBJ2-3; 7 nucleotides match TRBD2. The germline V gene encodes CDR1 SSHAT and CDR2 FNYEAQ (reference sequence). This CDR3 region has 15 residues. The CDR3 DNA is TGTGCTAGCAGCTTAGGCCTAGCGGGCACAGATACGCAGTATTTT. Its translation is CASSLGLAGTDTQYF.

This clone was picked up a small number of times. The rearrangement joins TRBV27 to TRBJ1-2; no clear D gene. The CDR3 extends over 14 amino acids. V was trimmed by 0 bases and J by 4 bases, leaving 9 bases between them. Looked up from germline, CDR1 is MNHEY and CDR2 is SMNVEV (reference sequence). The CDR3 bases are TGTGCCAGCAGTTTATCGAACAGCTTCTATGGCTACACCTTC. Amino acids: CASSLSNSFYGYTF.

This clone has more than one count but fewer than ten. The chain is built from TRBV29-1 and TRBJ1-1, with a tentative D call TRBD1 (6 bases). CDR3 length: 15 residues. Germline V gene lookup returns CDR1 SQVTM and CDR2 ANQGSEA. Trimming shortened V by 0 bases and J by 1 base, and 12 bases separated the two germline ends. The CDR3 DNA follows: TGCAGCGTTGAAGATTGGACAGTCACGAACACTGAAGCTTTCTTT. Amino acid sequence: CSVEDWTVTNTEAFF.

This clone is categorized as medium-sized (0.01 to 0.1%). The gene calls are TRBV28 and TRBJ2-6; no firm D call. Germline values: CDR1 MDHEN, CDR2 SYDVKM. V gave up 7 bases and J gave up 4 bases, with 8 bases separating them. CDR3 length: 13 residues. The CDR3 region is CASKPPGANVLTF. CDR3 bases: TGTGCCAGCAAGCCGCCCGGGGCCAACGTCCTGACTTTC.

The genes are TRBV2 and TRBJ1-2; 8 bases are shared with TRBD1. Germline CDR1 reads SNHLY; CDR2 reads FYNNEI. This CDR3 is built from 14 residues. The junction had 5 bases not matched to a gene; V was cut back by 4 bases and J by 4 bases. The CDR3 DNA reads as TGTGCCAGCAGTGGGTCGGACAGGGTCTATGGCTACACCTTC. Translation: CASSGSDRVYGYTF.

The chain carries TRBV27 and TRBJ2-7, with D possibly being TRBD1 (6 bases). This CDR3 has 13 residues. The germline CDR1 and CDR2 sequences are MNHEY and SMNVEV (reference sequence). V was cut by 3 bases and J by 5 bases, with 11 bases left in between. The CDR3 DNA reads TGTGCCAGCAGTTTTCACAGGGTACACGAGCAGTACTTC. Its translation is CASSFHRVHEQYF.

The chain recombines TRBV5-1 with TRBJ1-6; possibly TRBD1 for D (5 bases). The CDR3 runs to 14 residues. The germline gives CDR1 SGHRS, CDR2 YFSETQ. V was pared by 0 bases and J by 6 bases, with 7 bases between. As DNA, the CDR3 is TGCGCCAGCAGCTTGGGAGACAGTAATTCACCCCTCCACTTT. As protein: CASSLGDSNSPLHF.

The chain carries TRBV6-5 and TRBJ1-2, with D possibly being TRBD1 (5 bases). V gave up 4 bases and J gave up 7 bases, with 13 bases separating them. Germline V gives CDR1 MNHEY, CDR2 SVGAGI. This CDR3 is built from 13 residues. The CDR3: CASSSTQVRGYTF. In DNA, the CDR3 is TGTGCCAGCAGTTCCACACAGGTTCGTGGCTACACCTTC.

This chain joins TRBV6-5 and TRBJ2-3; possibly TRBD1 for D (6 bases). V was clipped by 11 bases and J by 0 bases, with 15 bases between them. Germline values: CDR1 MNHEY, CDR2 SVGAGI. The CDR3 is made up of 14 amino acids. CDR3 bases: TGTGCCTCGAGCAGGGGATGGAGCACAGATACGCAGTATTTT. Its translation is CASSRGWSTDTQYF.

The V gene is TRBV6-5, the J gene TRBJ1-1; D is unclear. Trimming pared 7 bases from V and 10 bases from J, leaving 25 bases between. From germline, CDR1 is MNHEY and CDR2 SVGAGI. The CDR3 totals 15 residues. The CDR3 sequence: CASNRVGGLASRAFF. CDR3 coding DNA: TGTGCCAGCAATCGAGTTGGAGGGTTGGCATCCCGAGCTTTCTTT.

CDR3 sequence: CASSLRDTINYGYTF. The CDR3 DNA reads TGCGCCAGCAGCCTCAGGGACACAATTAACTATGGCTACACCTTC. The J gene is TRBJ1-2, the V gene TRBV4-1; tentative D call: TRBD1 (6 bases). The CDR3 is 15 residues long. Germline V CDR1 and CDR2: MGHRA, YSYEKL. Trimming took 4 bases from V and 1 from J, leaving 13 bases between them.

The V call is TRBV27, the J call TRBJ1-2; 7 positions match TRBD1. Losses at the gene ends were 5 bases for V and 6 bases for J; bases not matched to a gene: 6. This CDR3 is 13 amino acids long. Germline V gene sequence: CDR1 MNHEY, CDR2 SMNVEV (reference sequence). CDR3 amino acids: CASSASTGDGYTF. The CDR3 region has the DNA TGTGCCAGCAGTGCATCTACAGGGGATGGCTACACCTTC.

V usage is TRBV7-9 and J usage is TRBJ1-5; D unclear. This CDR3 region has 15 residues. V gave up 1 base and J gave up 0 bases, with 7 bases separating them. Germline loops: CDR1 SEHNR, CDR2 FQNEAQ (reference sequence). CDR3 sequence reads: CASSLGRFSNQPQHF. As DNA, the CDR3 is TGTGCCAGCAGCTTAGGGAGATTTAGCAATCAGCCCCAGCATTTT.

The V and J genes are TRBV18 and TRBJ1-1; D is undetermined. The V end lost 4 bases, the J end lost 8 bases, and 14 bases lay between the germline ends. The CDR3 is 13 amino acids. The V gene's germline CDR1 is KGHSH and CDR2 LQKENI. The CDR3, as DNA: TGTGCCAGCTCACTCAATCAGTCCCCAGAAGCTTTCTTT. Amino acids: CASSLNQSPEAFF.